This T cell receptor (beta chain) was documented in a study of blood T cell repertoires in COVID-19. Study-wide background: Researchers got acute and convalescent COVID-19 samples from the United States, Italy and Spain.

Using immunoSEQ multiplex PCR, the repertoire was profiled, and TCRdb retains in-frame clones only, with some absent. The sample records nearly 110,000 clones, 71% being singletons. V lost 0 bases to trimming and J lost 0 bases, with 9 bases between them. The CDR3 runs 16 residues. The germline V gene has CDR1 SGHDT and CDR2 YYEEEE. The source is a human donor with acute or convalescent COVID-19. The donor label of this sample is uncertain. The sample consisted of peripheral blood. J is TRBJ1-4 and V is TRBV5-6; the D gene is possibly TRBD1 (6 bases). CDR3 nucleotides: TGTGCCAGCAGCTTGGTGGGGGCACCAACTAATGAAAAACTGTTTTTT. Its protein is CASSLVGAPTNEKLFF.